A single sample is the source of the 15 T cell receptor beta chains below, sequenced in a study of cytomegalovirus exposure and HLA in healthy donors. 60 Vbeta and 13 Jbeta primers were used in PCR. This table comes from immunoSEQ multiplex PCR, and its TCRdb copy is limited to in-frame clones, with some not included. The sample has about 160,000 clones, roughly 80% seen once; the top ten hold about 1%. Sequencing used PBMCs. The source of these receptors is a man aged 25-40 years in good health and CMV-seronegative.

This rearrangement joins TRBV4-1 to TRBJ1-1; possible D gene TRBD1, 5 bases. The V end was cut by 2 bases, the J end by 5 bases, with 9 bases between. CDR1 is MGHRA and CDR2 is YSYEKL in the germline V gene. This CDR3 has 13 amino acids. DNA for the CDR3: TGCGCCAGCAGCCAAACAGGAACAACTGAAGCTTTCTTT. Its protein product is CASSQTGTTEAFF.

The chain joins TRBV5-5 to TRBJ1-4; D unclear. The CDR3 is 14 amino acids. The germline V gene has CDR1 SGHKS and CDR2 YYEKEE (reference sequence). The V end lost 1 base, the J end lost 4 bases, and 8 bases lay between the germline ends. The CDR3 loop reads CASSLRLNNEKLFF. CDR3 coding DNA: TGTGCCAGCAGCTTGAGACTGAATAATGAAAAACTGTTTTTT.

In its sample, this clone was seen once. In nucleotides, the CDR3 is TGTGCCAGCAGCTCCGCGGCGGGGCTAACCTACGAGCAGTACTTC. As protein: CASSSAAGLTYEQYF. This rearrangement joins TRBV7-2 to TRBJ2-7, with D possibly being TRBD2 (6 bases). Germline CDR1 SGHTA, CDR2 FQGNSA. V was shortened by 4 bases and J by 2 bases, with 15 bases between the two germline ends. The CDR3 is 15 amino acids.

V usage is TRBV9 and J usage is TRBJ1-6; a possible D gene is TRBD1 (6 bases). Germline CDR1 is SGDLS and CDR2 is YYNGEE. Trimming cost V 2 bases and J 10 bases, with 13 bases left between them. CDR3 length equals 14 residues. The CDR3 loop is CASSVGGQDSPLHF. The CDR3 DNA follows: TGTGCCAGCAGCGTGGGGGGGCAGGACTCACCCCTCCACTTT. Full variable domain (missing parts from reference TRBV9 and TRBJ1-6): DSGVTQTPKHLITATGQRVTLRCSPRSGDLSVYWYQQSLDQGLQFLIQYYNGEERAKGNILERFSAQQFPDLHSELNLSSLELGDSALYFCASSVGGQDSPLHFGNGTRLTVT.

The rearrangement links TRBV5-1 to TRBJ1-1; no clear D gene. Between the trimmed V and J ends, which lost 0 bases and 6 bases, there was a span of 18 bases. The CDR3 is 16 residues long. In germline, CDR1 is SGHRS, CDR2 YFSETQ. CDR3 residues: CASSLAEGLVLAEAFF. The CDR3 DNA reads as TGCGCCAGCAGCTTGGCGGAGGGATTGGTACTGGCTGAAGCTTTCTTT.

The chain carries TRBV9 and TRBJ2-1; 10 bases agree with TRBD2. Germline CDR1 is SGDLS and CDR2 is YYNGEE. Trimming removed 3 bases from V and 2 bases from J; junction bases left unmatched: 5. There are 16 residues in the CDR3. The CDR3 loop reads CASSATGTSAYNEQFF. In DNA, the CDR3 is TGTGCCAGCAGCGCAACCGGGACTAGCGCCTACAATGAGCAGTTCTTC.

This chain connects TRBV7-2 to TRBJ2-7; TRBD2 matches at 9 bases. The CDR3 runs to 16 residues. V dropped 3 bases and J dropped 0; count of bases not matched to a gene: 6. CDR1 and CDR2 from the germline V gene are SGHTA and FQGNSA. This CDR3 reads CASSFLLAGSSYEQYF. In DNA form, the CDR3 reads TGTGCCAGCAGCTTCCTTCTAGCGGGGTCCTCCTACGAGCAGTACTTC.

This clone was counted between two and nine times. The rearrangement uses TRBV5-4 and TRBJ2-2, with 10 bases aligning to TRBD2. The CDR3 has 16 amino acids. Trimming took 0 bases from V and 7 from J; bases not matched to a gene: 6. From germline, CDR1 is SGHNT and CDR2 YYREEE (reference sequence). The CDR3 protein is CASSLDLAGAGGELFF. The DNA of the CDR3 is TGTGCCAGCAGCTTGGATCTAGCGGGAGCGGGCGGGGAGCTGTTTTTT. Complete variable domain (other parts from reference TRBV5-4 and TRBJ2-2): ETGVTQSPTHLIKTRGQQVTLRCSSQSGHNTVSWYQQALGQGPQFIFQYYREEENGRGNFPPRFSGLQFPNYSSELNVNALELDDSALYLCASSLDLAGAGGELFFGEGSRLTVL.

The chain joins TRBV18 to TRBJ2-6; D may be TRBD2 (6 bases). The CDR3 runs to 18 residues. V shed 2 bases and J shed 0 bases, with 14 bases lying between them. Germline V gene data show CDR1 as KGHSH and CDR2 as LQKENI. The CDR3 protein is CASSPISQGGSGANVLTF. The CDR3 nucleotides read TGTGCCAGCTCACCAATTAGCCAGGGAGGCTCTGGGGCCAACGTCCTGACTTTC.

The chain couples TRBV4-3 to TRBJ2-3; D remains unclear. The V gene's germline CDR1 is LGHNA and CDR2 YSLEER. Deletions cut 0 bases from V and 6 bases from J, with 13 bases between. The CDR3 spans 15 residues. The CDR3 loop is CASSQERASVDTQYF. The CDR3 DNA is TGCGCCAGCAGCCAAGAAAGAGCGTCAGTGGATACGCAGTATTTT.

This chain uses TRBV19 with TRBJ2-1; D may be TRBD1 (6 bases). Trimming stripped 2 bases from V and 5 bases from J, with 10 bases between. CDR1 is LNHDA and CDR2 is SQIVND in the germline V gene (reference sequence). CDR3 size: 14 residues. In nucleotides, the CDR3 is TGTGCCAGTAGTATACCCCGACAGGACAATGAGCAGTTCTTC. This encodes CASSIPRQDNEQFF.

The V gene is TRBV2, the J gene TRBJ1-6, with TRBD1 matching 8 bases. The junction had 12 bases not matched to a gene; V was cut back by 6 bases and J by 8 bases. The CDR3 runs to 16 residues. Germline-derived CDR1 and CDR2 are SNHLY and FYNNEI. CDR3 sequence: CASRGPRGQGDSPLHF. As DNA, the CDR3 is TGTGCCAGCAGGGGGCCCCGAGGACAGGGAGATTCACCCCTCCACTTT.

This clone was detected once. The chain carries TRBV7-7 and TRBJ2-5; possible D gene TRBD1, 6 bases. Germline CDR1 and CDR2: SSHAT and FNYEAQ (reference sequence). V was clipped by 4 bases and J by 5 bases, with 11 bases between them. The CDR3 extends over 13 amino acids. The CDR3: CASSWLRGETQYF. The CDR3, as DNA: TGTGCCAGCAGCTGGCTCAGGGGCGAGACCCAGTACTTC.

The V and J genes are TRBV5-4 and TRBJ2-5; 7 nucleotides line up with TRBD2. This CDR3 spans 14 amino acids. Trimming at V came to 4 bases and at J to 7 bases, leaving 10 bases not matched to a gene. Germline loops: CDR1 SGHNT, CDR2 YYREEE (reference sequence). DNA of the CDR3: TGTGCCAGCAGCACGGGGGACTATATAGGGACCCAGTACTTC. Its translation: CASSTGDYIGTQYF.

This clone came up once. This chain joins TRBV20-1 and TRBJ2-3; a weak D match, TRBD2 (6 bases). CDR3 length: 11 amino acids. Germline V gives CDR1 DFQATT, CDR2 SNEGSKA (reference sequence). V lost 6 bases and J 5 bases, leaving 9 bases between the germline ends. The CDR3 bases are TGCAGTGCCCCGCGGGGAGATACGCAGTATTTT. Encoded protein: CSAPRGDTQYF.